This TCR beta chain was captured in a study of T cells in Graves' hyperthyroidism and ophthalmopathy (dated by TCRdb to the late 2010s). With respect to the entire study: A discovery cohort of about a hundred patients, roughly 40 with Graves' ophthalmopathy and about 58 with stable Graves' hyperthyroidism, was used to find distinguishing TCR V-J signatures. Whether ophthalmopathy could be predicted prospectively was tested in an independent validation cohort made up of about 18 hyperthyroidism patients plus 17 patients who later progressed to ophthalmopathy. Thyroid tissue and blood T-cell repertoires from more than 5 Graves' hyperthyroidism patients were also compared in the study. The paper describes TCR Vbeta CDR3 sequencing of some 130 peripheral blood samples, made up of some 42 ophthalmopathy patients, approximately 76 hyperthyroidism patients and 17 progressor patients. After sampling, hyperthyroidism patients received methimazole starting at 30 mg daily, and ophthalmopathy patients received high-dose intravenous methylprednisolone. The 75 to 100 discovery patients were randomly divided into training and test sets at a 7:3 ratio. What the research found in general, with its limitations: No statistical method was used to set the sample size in advance, and investigators knew the group allocation. Most expanded thyroid clonotypes (frequency above 0.001) were also found in blood, which suggests that blood repertoires may mirror thyroid immune responses. In validation, progression to ophthalmopathy was predicted by the model with nearly 71% sensitivity and about 72% specificity, a median of approximately 6.5 months before onset. Ophthalmopathy was separated from stable hyperthyroidism by a 13 V-J signature model, with over 85% sensitivity and 81% to 83% specificity obtained in cross-validation and 80%/75% obtained in testing.

The study excluded patients with uncontrolled infections, other autoimmune diseases, pregnancy or lactation. Diagnoses were based on clinical symptoms, serum thyroxine and TRAb, thyroid ultrasound and orbital computed tomography. Total RNA was extracted using Trizol reagent, and RNA quality was assessed on an Agilent 2100 Bioanalyzer. The TCR beta CDR3 regions were amplified from RNA transcripts. For the first round of RT-PCR on the TCR CDR3, the HTBI primer set was used together with the Qiagen OneStep RT-PCR kit. The libraries were constructed in a second round of multiplex PCR and then size-selected and purified. Libraries were sequenced paired-end with 100 bp reads on an Illumina HiSeq2000. The source study handled its data this way. SOAPnuke was used to process the raw data, throwing out any read that contained adapters or uncalled bases, had a mean Phred below 15, or lacked an exact constant-primer or identifier match. COPE v1.2.5 was used to merge high-quality paired reads, and clonotypes were defined as unique nucleotide sequences. MiTCR v1.1 was used to align the clonotypes against IMGT TRBV, TRBD and TRBJ reference segments. Only V-J combinations with frequency above 0.0001, covering 99% to 99.2% of repertoires, were analysed. The TCS score was defined as F50 (clonal expansion) divided by E x V (chaos), with BLOSUM62-based TCRdist calculated between CDR3 peptides within each V-J. Welch's t-statistics and random forest reduced 500 to 550 V-J features to roughly 13, which were used in a naive Bayes classifier (R e1071). The similarity between thyroid and blood repertoires was quantified using the Morisita-Horn index. In TCRdb, the public reads were trimmed at Q25 with fastp and aligned with MiXCR, with productive beta chains retained. Every CDR3 protein is listed once, alongside the most common genes and DNA of its rows. Here the V and J calls rest on TCRdb's processing, not on the authors' analysis. For this sample there are about 510,000 distinct CDR3 sequences; over 45% appear just once. Together, the top ten hold about two fifths of the sample.

In this sample, this clonotype turned up many times. Its antigen has not been determined. Base-call qualities are not available, and no considerably larger clone is one nucleotide away. Inclusive of the bounding cysteine and phenylalanine, the CDR3 is 13 residues long. Kept here is only the CDR3 DNA, which spans 39 bases and is read in frame from base 1. Looking up the germline V gene yields CDR1 KGHDR and CDR2 SFDVKD. Between the V and J ends, shortened by 5 bases and 5 bases respectively, the junction contains 11 bases. The rearranged segments are TRBV24-1 and TRBJ2-5; no confident D gene assignment can be made. The receptor was derived from an adult woman with Graves' disease, either hyperthyroidism or ophthalmopathy (not recorded which). The sample consisted of peripheral blood or thyroid tissue (not recorded which). The CDR3 reads as follows: CATSGSWMETQYF. The nucleotides read TGTGCCACCAGTGGTTCATGGATGGAGACCCAGTACTTC.